A selection of T cell receptor beta chains follows, all from one sample in a study of T cell changes during pregnancy in multiple sclerosis. Some clones are missing from TCRdb's copy, which holds only in-frame ones; the method was immunoSEQ multiplex PCR. The sample consists of around 77,000 clones, over 85% of them appearing once. Sequencing used peripheral blood, obtained in the third trimester of pregnancy. Receptors originate from a female donor with multiple sclerosis, enrolled in a pregnancy study. The CDR3 runs from the conserved cysteine through the conserved F or W. Fields, in order: V gene, D gene, clone size, J gene, CDR3 DNA, CDR3 protein. The D gene is left open where the match is weak. Part of the rows lack a size; the others show once, few, many or a class for expanded clones.

TRBV29-1,NA,NA,TRBJ1-3,TGCAGCGTTGAAGGATGGCTTTCTGGAAACACCATATATTTT,CSVEGWLSGNTIYF
TRBV9,NA,NA,TRBJ2-3,TGTGCCAGCAGCGTAGGGGGCGGTCCCGTCACAGATACGCAGTATTTT,CASSVGGGPVTDTQYF
TRBV30,TRBD1,NA,TRBJ2-5,TGTGCCTGGAGTGGGGACAGGGACCGCCAAGAGACCCAGTACTTC,CAWSGDRDRQETQYF
TRBV19,TRBD2,NA,TRBJ2-3,TGTGCCAGTAGTATTAGCGGGAGAGAAACAGATACGCAGTATTTT,CASSISGRETDTQYF
TRBV27,TRBD2,NA,TRBJ2-1,TGTGCCAGCAGGATACTAGCGGGAGGGGCCTACAATGAGCAGTTCTTC,CASRILAGGAYNEQFF
TRBV19,TRBD1,NA,TRBJ2-3,TGTGCCAGTAGTATGGCGACAGGGAGCACAGATACGCAGTATTTT,CASSMATGSTDTQYF
TRBV20-1,NA,NA,TRBJ2-1,TGCAGTGCCTTGTACAATGAGCAGTTCTTC,CSALYNEQFF
TRBV7-3,NA,NA,TRBJ1-2,TGTGCCAGCAGGCTCCAAGGTGGCGGGTTTTCCTATGGCTACACCTTC,CASRLQGGGFSYGYTF
TRBV5-8,NA,once,TRBJ1-1,TGTGCCAGCAGCCCCCTTGGTGACAAGAACACTGAAGCTTTCTTT,CASSPLGDKNTEAFF
TRBV21-1,NA,NA,TRBJ2-7,TGTGCCAGCAGCAAAAGGGAGCGGGAGGTTTCCTACGAGCAGTACTTC,CASSKREREVSYEQYF
TRBV7-3,TRBD2,NA,TRBJ2-1,TGTGCCAGCAGCCTGACTAGCGGGGCGTACAATGAGCAGTTCTTC,CASSLTSGAYNEQFF
TRBV5-1,TRBD2,NA,TRBJ2-1,TGCGCCAGCAGCTACGGAAGCGGGAAGAATGAGCAGTTCTTC,CASSYGSGKNEQFF
TRBV11-2,TRBD2,NA,TRBJ2-1,TGTGCCAGCAGCTTAAGGGGAGGGCCCCTGCATGAGCAGTTCTTC,CASSLRGGPLHEQFF
TRBV25-1,NA,NA,TRBJ2-7,TGTGCCAGCAGGGGATTAACAGGCTCTCTCTACGAGCAGTACTTC,CASRGLTGSLYEQYF
TRBV7-3,TRBD2,NA,TRBJ2-3,TGTGCCAGCAGCTTAGGTACCGGGAGGGCGGGCACAGATACGCAGTATTTT,CASSLGTGRAGTDTQYF
TRBV9,NA,NA,TRBJ1-2,TGTGCCAGCAGCGTAGAGGGGATTAATGGCTACACCTTC,CASSVEGINGYTF
TRBV19,NA,once,TRBJ1-4,TGTGCCAGTAGTTTACCGGGGGATGGTGAAAAACTGTTTTTT,CASSLPGDGEKLFF
TRBV29-1,TRBD2,NA,TRBJ2-5,TGCAGCGTGTCTTCCGGGACTAGCGGTGGGGAGACCCAGTACTTC,CSVSSGTSGGETQYF
TRBV11-2,NA,NA,TRBJ2-1,TGTGCCAGCAGCCAATCGTGGACCCGAGGGTACAATGAGCAGTTCTTC,CASSQSWTRGYNEQFF
TRBV6-6,NA,NA,TRBJ2-7,TGTGCCAGCAGTTCTGGACAGCGTTACTCCTACGAGCAGTACTTC,CASSSGQRYSYEQYF
TRBV28,NA,NA,TRBJ1-1,TGTGCCAGCAGTTTATTTGGGGGCCAGAACACTGAAGCTTTCTTT,CASSLFGGQNTEAFF
TRBV4-1,TRBD1,once,TRBJ2-4,TGCGCCAGCAGCCAAGGTCCAGACAGGGGGCATTCAAACATTCAGTACTTC,CASSQGPDRGHSNIQYF
TRBV6-5,NA,NA,TRBJ1-1,TGTGCCAGCAGTCCTCTTTTTCCAGGGGAGACTGAAGCTTTCTTT,CASSPLFPGETEAFF
TRBV5-1,NA,once,TRBJ2-1,TGCGCCAGCAGCTTGTCACCGGGAGAGCACAATGAGCAGTTCTTC,CASSLSPGEHNEQFF
TRBV25-1,NA,NA,TRBJ2-5,TGTGCCAGCAGTGAATATAACGAGGGGGCCCAGTACTTC,CASSEYNEGAQYF
TRBV6-5,TRBD2,NA,TRBJ2-1,TGTGCCAGCAGTTACTCGACTAGCGGGAGTTCGACTGAGCAGTTCTTC,CASSYSTSGSSTEQFF
TRBV19,TRBD1,NA,TRBJ1-4,TGTGCCAGTAGCGACAGGGAAACTAATGAAAAACTGTTTTTT,CASSDRETNEKLFF
TRBV6-1,TRBD1,once,TRBJ1-6,TGTGCCAGCAGTGAAGCGTGGGACAGGGTGGCCCGGGGTTCACCCCTCCACTTT,CASSEAWDRVARGSPLHF
TRBV5-6,TRBD1,NA,TRBJ2-5,TGTGCCAGCAGCTTAGGGGACAGGTCTGCGGAAGAGACCCAGTACTTC,CASSLGDRSAEETQYF
TRBV7-2,NA,once,TRBJ1-5,TGTGCCAGCAGCTTAAGGCACGTGACAGTCGACTTAAATCAGCCCCAGCATTTT,CASSLRHVTVDLNQPQHF
TRBV5-1,TRBD2,NA,TRBJ2-3,TGCGCCAGCAGCTTGGGGACTAGGTGGGTCACAGATACGCAGTATTTT,CASSLGTRWVTDTQYF
TRBV12-5,NA,NA,TRBJ2-7,TGTGCTAGTGGTTTTGGGCAGGACTACGAGCAGTACTTC,CASGFGQDYEQYF
TRBV5-1,TRBD2,NA,TRBJ2-1,TGCGCCAGCGGATTATCGACTAGCGGGAGGGGTGAGCAGTTCTTC,CASGLSTSGRGEQFF
TRBV6-5,NA,NA,TRBJ2-3,TGTGCCAGCAGAACTAGCACGGATACGCAGTATTTT,CASRTSTDTQYF
TRBV5-1,TRBD2,once,TRBJ2-7,TGCGCCAGCAGCCCCACTAGCGGAGATTACGAGCAGTACTTC,CASSPTSGDYEQYF
TRBV28,TRBD1,NA,TRBJ2-5,TGTGCCAGCAGTTTTTTCGGGACAGTACAAGAGACCCAGTACTTC,CASSFFGTVQETQYF
TRBV5-1,NA,NA,TRBJ1-5,TGCGCCAGCAGCTTGGAGGGGTATAGCAATCAGCCCCAGCATTTT,CASSLEGYSNQPQHF
TRBV19,TRBD2,NA,TRBJ2-1,TGTGCCAGTAGTAGGCCGGGACTAGCGGGAGGCAATGAGCAGTTCTTC,CASSRPGLAGGNEQFF
TRBV13,TRBD2,NA,TRBJ2-7,TGTGCCAGCAGCTTAGGATCGGGAGGGCCGACGGGCGAGCAGTACTTC,CASSLGSGGPTGEQYF
TRBV6-1,TRBD1,few,TRBJ1-5,TGTGCCAGCAGTCAAGAGGCGGGACAGGGTTATCAGCCCCAGCATTTT,CASSQEAGQGYQPQHF